The sequence of this T cell receptor (beta chain) was determined in a study of T cell responses to AZD1222 COVID-19 vaccine. Study-wide findings and caveats: Among vaccine-associated CD4 TCRs, coverage spanned spike, with dominance at 160-218 and 743-854. Donors were largely white British and mainly female; clonal diversity was possibly underestimated.

Assay used: immunoSEQ multiplex PCR; TCRdb lists only in-frame clones, some missing. The data show some 92,000 clones, about 93% seen once. Regarding this clone: The antigen remains undetermined.

This sequence originates from an adult in good health. This material consisted of peripheral blood, taken on day 0 of MenACWY control vaccination.

CDR3 in amino acids: CASSPDPATNEKLFF. For the CDR3, the DNA is TGCGCCAGCAGCCCGGACCCCGCAACTAATGAAAAACTGTTTTTT. The rearrangement uses TRBV5-1 and TRBJ1-4, with D unclear. The CDR3 consists of 15 residues. Trimming took off 4 bases at V and 0 bases at J, with 10 bases between the two ends. Germline V lookup: CDR1 SGHRS, CDR2 YFSETQ.